The sequence of this T cell receptor (beta chain) was determined in a study of blood T cell repertoires in COVID-19. The table lists this clone with a few counts. Only in-frame clones appear in the TCRdb table, and some are missing; sequencing was by immunoSEQ multiplex PCR. This table holds roughly 100,000 clones, approximately 90% found once. The CDR3 is 16 residues long. V lost 0 bases and J lost 0, with 10 bases in between. The germline gives CDR1 SGHRS, CDR2 YFSETQ. This chain links TRBV5-1 with TRBJ1-3; D remains ambiguous. The origin of this receptor is a woman of 80 years or more in a cohort sampled during active COVID-19. Specimen: peripheral blood. CDR3 in amino acids: CASSLGGQSSGNTIYF. The CDR3 DNA sequence: TGCGCCAGCAGCTTGGGAGGTCAGAGCTCTGGAAACACCATATATTTT.